This T cell receptor beta chain was captured in a study of shared clonotypes between healthy human individuals. General study findings and limits: Naive subsets typically showed greater estimated richness than memory subsets.

This clone was counted a single time. What it binds is not known. Only in-frame clones appear in the TCRdb table, and some are missing; sequencing was by immunoSEQ multiplex PCR. The table records about 2,500,000 clones, roughly nine tenths of them present only once. In germline, CDR1 is SGHTA, CDR2 FQGNSA. This CDR3 is built from 15 residues. V dropped 2 bases and J dropped 4 bases, with 12 bases sitting between them. The chain has TRBV7-2 and TRBJ1-3; D perhaps matches TRBD1 (5 bases). The sequenced material came from naive CD4+ T cells sorted from blood. Subset reported: CD45RA+ positively selected. This TCR was sampled from a man aged 18 to 35 in good health. The CDR3 region has the DNA TGTGCCAGCAGCTTAATGAGGGGATCAGGAAACACCATATATTTT. Amino acids: CASSLMRGSGNTIYF.